These 17 T cell receptor beta chains originate from one sample sequenced in a study of T-cell reconstitution after alpha-beta-depleted transplantation in children. During its preparation, the TCRbeta library received unique molecular identifiers. TCRdb fed the PCR reads into MiXCR, producing one record per CDR3 protein. The sample consists of more than 75,000 distinct CDR3 sequences, more than 20% of them appearing once. The source material was PBMCs, sampled before TCRalphabeta/CD19-depleted stem cell transplant. The receptors were gathered from a boy younger than 10 with acute lymphoblastic leukemia, due to receive a stem cell transplant.

The chain combines TRBV28 with TRBJ2-4; the match to TRBD1 covers 9 bases. In germline, CDR1 is MDHEN, CDR2 SYDVKM. CDR3 length: 18 residues. V was pared by 4 bases and J by 1 base, with 11 bases of the junction left unmatched. The CDR3 sequence: CASSSAVNRGPAKNIQYF. Written as DNA, the CDR3 is TGTGCCAGCAGTTCAGCAGTAAACAGGGGGCCCGCCAAAAACATTCAGTACTTC.

V gene TRBV5-6 combines with J gene TRBJ1-5; D remains unclear. The V and J ends lost 4 bases and 0 bases respectively, with 11 bases between them. Germline CDR1 is SGHDT and CDR2 is YYEEEE. The CDR3 loop spans 15 amino acids. The chain's CDR3 is CASSSGSFSNQPQHF. CDR3 DNA sequence: TGTGCCAGCAGCAGTGGGAGCTTTAGCAATCAGCCCCAGCATTTT.

The chain recombines TRBV29-1 with TRBJ1-2, with TRBD1 matching 7 bases. Losses at the gene ends were 6 bases for V and 7 bases for J; bases not matched to a gene: 8. From germline, CDR1 is SQVTM and CDR2 ANQGSEA. The CDR3 is 12 residues long. CDR3 in DNA: TGCAGCGTGGCCGGACAGGCGCGTGGCTACACCTTC. It specifies CSVAGQARGYTF.

The chain joins TRBV5-8 to TRBJ1-1; D may be TRBD1 (5 bases). With 0 bases removed from V and 4 bases from J, the gap between germline ends came to 13 bases. Per the germline V gene, CDR1 is SGHTS and CDR2 is YDEGEE. The CDR3 spans 15 residues. CDR3 nucleotides: TGTGCCAGCAGCTTGGCAGGGCTCCTGTCCACTGAAGCTTTCTTT. Translation: CASSLAGLLSTEAFF. Full variable domain (outside the CDR3, taken from reference TRBV5-8 and TRBJ1-1): EAGVTQSPTHLIKTRGQQATLRCSPISGHTSVYWYQQALGLGLQFLLWYDEGEERNRGNFPPRFSGRQFPNYSSELNVNALELEDSALYLCASSLAGLLSTEAFFGQGTRLTVV.

The genes are TRBV5-1 and TRBJ2-2; D is possibly TRBD2 (6 bases). The CDR3 is 15 amino acids. Trimming cost V 4 bases and J 7 bases, with 17 bases left between them. Germline assignment: CDR1 SGHRS and CDR2 YFSETQ. This CDR3 reads CASSTGGALGGELFF. CDR3 sequence (DNA): TGCGCCAGCAGCACCGGAGGGGCCTTGGGCGGGGAGCTGTTTTTT.

This clonotype has just a few counts. The rearrangement links TRBV5-3 to TRBJ2-3, with 15 nucleotides matching TRBD2. TRBV5-3 is an open reading frame whose function is uncertain. The CDR3 covers 19 residues. V trimming: 2 bases; J trimming: 0 bases; junction bases outside the gene matches: 7. DNA for the CDR3: TGTGCCAGAAGCTTAGGACTAGCGGGAGGGCCTAATAGCACAGATACGCAGTATTTT. Encoded protein: CARSLGLAGGPNSTDTQYF.

This clonotype was detected only a few times. The gene calls are TRBV4-1 and TRBJ2-1; maybe TRBD2 (6 bases). Trimming cost V 1 base and J 9 bases, with 19 bases left between them. The CDR3 covers 16 residues. The germline V gene has CDR1 MGHRA and CDR2 YSYEKL. CDR3 residues: CASSQVGGGGASEQFF. DNA for the CDR3: TGCGCCAGCAGCCAAGTTGGAGGCGGAGGGGCCAGTGAGCAGTTCTTC.

The chain has TRBV6-2 or TRBV6-3 and TRBJ2-2, with D perhaps TRBD1 (5 bases). Germline V gives CDR1 MNHEY, CDR2 SVGEGT. The length of the CDR3 is 11 residues. V was trimmed by 8 bases and J by 6 bases, leaving 7 bases between them. Here the CDR3 reads CASAGPGELFF. In nucleotides, the CDR3 is TGTGCCAGCGCAGGGCCCGGGGAGCTGTTTTTT.

The chain uses TRBV28 and TRBJ2-3; TRBD1 is a possible D gene (6 bases). This CDR3 spans 16 amino acids. V lost 7 bases, J lost 2 bases, and 19 bases lay in between. Germline CDR1 is MDHEN and CDR2 is SYDVKM. The chain's CDR3 is CASTTTGTLVTDTQYF. Here the CDR3 DNA reads TGTGCCAGCACTACTACCGGGACACTCGTCACAGATACGCAGTATTTT.

The rearrangement links TRBV2 to TRBJ1-5; TRBD1 is a possible D gene (5 bases). Deletions cut 1 base from V and 3 bases from J, with 13 bases between. CDR3 size: 16 residues. Germline V gene lookup returns CDR1 SNHLY and CDR2 FYNNEI. The CDR3 bases are TGTGCCAGCAGTGAAGGGGGCCAGTTTTACAATCAGCCCCAGCATTTT. Its translation is CASSEGGQFYNQPQHF.

CDR3: CASRGGRNSYEQYF. The CDR3 DNA is TGTGCCAGCAGGGGTGGGCGGAACTCCTACGAGCAGTACTTC. The rearrangement links TRBV7-9 to TRBJ2-7, with unresolved D. Germline loops: CDR1 SEHNR, CDR2 FQNEAQ (reference sequence). The CDR3 is 14 amino acids. V dropped 6 bases and J dropped 0 bases, with 12 bases sitting between them.

This clonotype appeared many times. The chain couples TRBV28 to TRBJ1-1; TRBD1 matches at 8 bases. J was trimmed by 6 bases and V by 6 bases; bases with no gene match: 9. There are 14 residues in the CDR3. From germline, CDR1 is MDHEN and CDR2 SYDVKM. CDR3 sequence: CASRKLKQGAEAFF. The CDR3, as DNA: TGTGCCAGCAGAAAACTTAAACAGGGGGCTGAAGCTTTCTTT.

This clonotype was observed a handful of times. This rearrangement joins TRBV12-3 or TRBV12-4 to TRBJ2-3; TRBD2 matches at 8 bases. With 6 bases clipped from V and 1 base from J, the junction kept 9 bases outside the gene matches. The CDR3 runs 16 residues. The CDR3: CASSLRTSPGTDTQYF. DNA for the CDR3: TGTGCCAGCAGCCTTAGGACTAGCCCTGGCACAGATACGCAGTATTTT.

The gene calls are TRBV5-1 and TRBJ2-2; D might be TRBD2 (5 bases). V lost 0 bases and J 6 bases, leaving 9 bases between the germline ends. Germline V gene sequence: CDR1 SGHRS, CDR2 YFSETQ. This CDR3 comprises 14 residues. CDR3 DNA sequence: TGCGCCAGCAGCTTGGACGGGGTTTCCGGGGAGCTGTTTTTT. Translated, it gives CASSLDGVSGELFF.

The rearrangement links TRBV5-1 to TRBJ2-3; perhaps D is TRBD1 or TRBD2 (5 bases each). Germline CDR1 is SGHRS and CDR2 is YFSETQ. Trimming stripped 0 bases from V and 2 bases from J, with 10 bases between. CDR3 length: 15 amino acids. The CDR3, as DNA: TGCGCCAGCAGCTTGGTGGGACCCAACACAGATACGCAGTATTTT. This codes for CASSLVGPNTDTQYF. The full variable domain, completed using reference TRBV5-1 and TRBJ2-3, is KAGVTQTPRYLIKTRGQQVTLSCSPISGHRSVSWYQQTPGQGLQFLFEYFSETQRNKGNFPGRFSGRQFSNSRSEMNVSTLELGDSALYLCASSLVGPNTDTQYFGPGTRLTVL.

The genes are TRBV5-1 and TRBJ1-1; D is perhaps TRBD1 (5 bases). V gave up 4 bases and J gave up 6 bases, with 10 bases separating them. Germline V gives CDR1 SGHRS, CDR2 YFSETQ. The CDR3 length is 12 residues. For the CDR3, the DNA is TGCGCCAGCAGCGATACAGGCCCTGAAGCTTTCTTT. The encoded protein is CASSDTGPEAFF.

This sequence joins TRBV15 and TRBJ2-2; D perhaps matches TRBD1 (5 bases). Per the germline V gene, CDR1 is LNHNV and CDR2 is YYDKDF (reference sequence). The CDR3 loop spans 18 amino acids. The ends were cut back, 1 base at V and 7 bases at J, with 22 bases in the middle. The CDR3 nucleotides are TGTGCCACCAGCAGAGTACCAGGGTTACCCGGATCTGGCGGGGAGCTGTTTTTT. Translating it yields CATSRVPGLPGSGGELFF. The full variable domain, its missing parts supplied by reference TRBV15 and TRBJ2-2, is DAMVIQNPRYQVTQFGKPVTLSCSQTLNHNVMYWYQQKSSQAPKLLFHYYDKDFNNEADTPDNFQSRRPNTSFCFLDIRSPGLGDTAMYLCATSRVPGLPGSGGELFFGEGSRLTVL.